This paragraph reports one T cell receptor beta chain. The clone's antigen remains unknown. No base quality information exists; no much larger clone differs at one position. The CDR3 holds 14 amino acids from the cysteine to the phenylalanine. Only the CDR3 DNA is retained, 42 bases long and in frame from the first base. V lost 0 bases and J lost 7 bases; the stretch between them is 14 bases long. The germline V gene supplies CDR1 SGHRS and CDR2 YFSETQ. Each collaborating institution followed its own protocols to collect whole blood in K2EDTA tubes. For TCRbeta analysis, collaborator samples were shipped as frozen whole blood, as isolated PBMCs, or as DNA extracted from either sample type. This record belongs to a study of blood T cell repertoires in COVID-19 (dated by TCRdb to 2020 to 2021). Turning to the overall study: Samples covering the acute and convalescent phases of COVID-19 were provided by collaborators in the United States, Italy and Spain. The material from the prospective study consisted of cDNA or gDNA derived from T cells, B-cell-depleted T cells, or PBMCs. Subjects who had been exposed to COVID-19, were actively infected with it, or had recovered from it provided the deeply sampled blood TCRbeta repertoires that made up the dataset. The repertoires were released in a freely available public database intended as a resource for research on the immune response to SARS-CoV-2. The samples were drawn from the first 160 participants of the ongoing ImmuneRACE study and from roughly 1,300 subjects provided by 6 global collaborators. Sample metadata almost always included a de-identified subject ID, COVID-19 status, age in years and sex. Where available, HLA class I and class II types were obtained from metadata supplied by the sample provider rather than from assay-based typing.

Summary of the overall study and its limitations: The amount of clinical and demographic metadata varied by source and participant and was provided uncurated.

TCRbeta CDR3 regions were amplified from genomic DNA by means of the immunoSEQ Assay, a bias-controlled multiplex PCR. The study's own analysis went as follows. The number of nucleated cells in each sample was estimated from the amplification of reference gene primers within the assay. Sequence reads were collapsed and filtered to measure the absolute abundance of every unique TCRbeta CDR3 rearrangement. Productive Simpson clonality was computed per sample as the square root of Simpson's diversity index over productive rearrangements. Held by TCRdb, this immuneACCESS table contains in-frame sequences only and omits some clones. Under half of the omission traces to an unresolved V gene where checked; the cause of the rest is unknown. V, J and clone size were drawn from that table, and D and trimming were deduced from the DNA. The table for this sample lists some 210,000 clones; almost 85% of them were counted only once. The ten largest clones capture 4.5% to 6% of the sample.

Sequenced: peripheral blood. The chain links TRBV5-1 with TRBJ2-7, with the D gene not confidently named. This TCR was sampled from a woman between 70 and 85 years old with active or convalescent COVID-19. The CDR3 protein is CASSLGYGLEEQYF. DNA sequence: TGCGCCAGCAGCTTGGGGTACGGTCTGGAGGAGCAGTACTTC.